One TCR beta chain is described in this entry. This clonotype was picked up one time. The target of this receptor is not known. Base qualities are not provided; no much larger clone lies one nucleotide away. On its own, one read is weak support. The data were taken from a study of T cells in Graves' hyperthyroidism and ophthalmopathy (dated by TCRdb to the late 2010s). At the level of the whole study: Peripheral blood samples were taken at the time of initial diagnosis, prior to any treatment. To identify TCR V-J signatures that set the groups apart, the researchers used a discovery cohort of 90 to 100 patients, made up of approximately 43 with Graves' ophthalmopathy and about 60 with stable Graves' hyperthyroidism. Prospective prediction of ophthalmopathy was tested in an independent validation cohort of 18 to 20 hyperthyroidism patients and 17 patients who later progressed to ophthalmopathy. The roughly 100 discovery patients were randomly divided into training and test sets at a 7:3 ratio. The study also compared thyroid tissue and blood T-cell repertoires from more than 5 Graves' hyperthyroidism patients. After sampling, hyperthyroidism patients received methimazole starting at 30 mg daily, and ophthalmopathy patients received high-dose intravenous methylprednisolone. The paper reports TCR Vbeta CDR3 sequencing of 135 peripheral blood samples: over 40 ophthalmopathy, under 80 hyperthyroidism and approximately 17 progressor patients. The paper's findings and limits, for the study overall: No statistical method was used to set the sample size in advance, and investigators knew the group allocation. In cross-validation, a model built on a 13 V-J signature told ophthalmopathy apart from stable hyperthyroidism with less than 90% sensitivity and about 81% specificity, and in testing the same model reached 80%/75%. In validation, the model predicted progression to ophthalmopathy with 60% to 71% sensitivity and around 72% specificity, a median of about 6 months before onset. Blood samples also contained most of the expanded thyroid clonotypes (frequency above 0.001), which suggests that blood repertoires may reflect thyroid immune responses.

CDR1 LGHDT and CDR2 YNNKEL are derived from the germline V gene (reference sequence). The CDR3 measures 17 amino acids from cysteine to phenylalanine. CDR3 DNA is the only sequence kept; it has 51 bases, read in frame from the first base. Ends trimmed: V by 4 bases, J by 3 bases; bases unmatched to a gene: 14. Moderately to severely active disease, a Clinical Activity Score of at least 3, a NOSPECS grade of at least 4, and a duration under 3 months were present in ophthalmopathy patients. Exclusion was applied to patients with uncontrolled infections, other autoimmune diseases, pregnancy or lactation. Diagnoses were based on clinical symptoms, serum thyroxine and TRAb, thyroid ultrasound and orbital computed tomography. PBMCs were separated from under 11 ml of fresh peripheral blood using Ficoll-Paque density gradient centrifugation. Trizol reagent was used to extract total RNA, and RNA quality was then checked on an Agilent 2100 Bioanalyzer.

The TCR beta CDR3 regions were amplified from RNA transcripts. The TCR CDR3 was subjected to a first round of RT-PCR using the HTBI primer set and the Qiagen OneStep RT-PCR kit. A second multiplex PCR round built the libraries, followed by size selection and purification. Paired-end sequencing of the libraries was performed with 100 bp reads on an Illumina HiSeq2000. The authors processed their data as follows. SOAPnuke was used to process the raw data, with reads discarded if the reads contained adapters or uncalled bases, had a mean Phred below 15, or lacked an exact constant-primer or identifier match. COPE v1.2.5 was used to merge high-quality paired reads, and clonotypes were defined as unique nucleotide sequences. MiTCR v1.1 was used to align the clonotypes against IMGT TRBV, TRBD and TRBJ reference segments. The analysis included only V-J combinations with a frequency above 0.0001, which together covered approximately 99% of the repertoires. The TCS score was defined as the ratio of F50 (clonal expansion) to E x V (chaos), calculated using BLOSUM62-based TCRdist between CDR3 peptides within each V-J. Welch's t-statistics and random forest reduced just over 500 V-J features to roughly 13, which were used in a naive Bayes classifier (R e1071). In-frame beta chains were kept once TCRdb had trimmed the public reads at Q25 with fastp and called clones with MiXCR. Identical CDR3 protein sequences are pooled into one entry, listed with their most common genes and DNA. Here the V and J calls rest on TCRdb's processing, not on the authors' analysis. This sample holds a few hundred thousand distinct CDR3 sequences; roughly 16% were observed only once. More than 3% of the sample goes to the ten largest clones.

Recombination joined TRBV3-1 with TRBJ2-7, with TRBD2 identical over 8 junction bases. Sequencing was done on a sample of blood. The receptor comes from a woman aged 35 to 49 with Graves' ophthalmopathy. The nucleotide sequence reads TGTGCCAGCAGCCGCACGGGGCCTAGCGGGTTCGTCTACGAGCAGTACTTC. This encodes CASSRTGPSGFVYEQYF.